This entry concerns a single TCR beta chain. The antigen it recognizes is unknown. Base-call qualities are not available, and no considerably larger clone is one nucleotide away. The data derive from a study of T cell responses to AZD1222 COVID-19 vaccine (dated by TCRdb to the early 2020s). For the wider study: A total of about 230 trial participants underwent TCR sequencing, of whom 207 received two doses of AZD1222 and some 25 received two doses of the MenACWY control vaccine. Trial participants were enrolled by age into subgroups of 18-55, 56-69 and 70-plus years, and roughly 150, 30 and 60 TCR-sequenced participants, respectively, were included in these subgroups. Overall results and qualifications from the work: The vaccine-associated CD4 TCRs covered the entire spike protein, and the dominant responses fell in regions 160-218 and 743-854. A significant rise in spike-specific TCR breadth and depth was observed after two AZD1222 doses relative to day 0 and relative to MenACWY recipients. Because no day 14 peak-response samples were available, repertoires were characterized only after the peak T cell response. Participants were mostly white British and included more females than males, and it was suggested by the authors that clonal diversity may have been underestimated. Nearly half of unique spike-specific TCRs reportedly recognized epitopes outside regions mutated in the B.1.351 and B.1.1.7 variants. Only five or six AZD1222 recipients were SARS-CoV-2 seropositive at baseline, limiting conclusions about previously exposed vaccinees. The 56-69-year group was small, and its depth increase did not reach significance, likely because of low power.

The CDR3 regions of human TCRbeta chains were analyzed by immunosequencing. The paper's data handling went like this. TCRs in the repertoires were matched against a reference library of SARS-CoV-2-specific TCRs that had been generated with the MIRA antigen-specificity platform. Breadth meant the fraction of unique TCRs that were SARS-CoV-2-associated, whereas depth meant the fraction of total T cells that were SARS-CoV-2-associated. Using the MIRA data, each spike-specific TCR was mapped to the spike region that the TCR reacts to and placed in a CD4 or CD8 class. Log10-transformed breadth and depth values were compared by one-way ANOVA with Sidak's multiple comparisons tests. Drawn from immuneACCESS, this table holds only the in-frame rearrangements with V and J called that TCRdb kept. Clones are partly lost; checked studies trace under half to an unresolved V gene and leave the rest unexplained. V and J calls and clone size are copied from that table; D and trimming were computed from the DNA. The sample contains fewer than 120,000 clones, around 90% of them found a single time. More than 2% of the sample is in the top ten clones.

Read against the paper, the sample's time point label means: about 28 days (+/-7) after the second vaccine dose. AZD1222 recipients given second doses at about 4 weeks or at about 12 weeks were pooled, since spike-specific TCR depth and breadth were not found to differ between the two schedules. The vaccinee samples were drawn from two UK trials, COV001 and COV002, one of which was a single-blind randomized controlled phase 2/3 trial testing AZD1222 (ChAdOx1 nCoV-19) in healthy adults. For TCRbeta chain sequencing, PBMC samples from trial participants were taken at day 0 and at day 28 after the second dose. From the germline V gene, CDR1 is MRHNA and CDR2 is SNTAGT. The cysteine opens and the phenylalanine closes a CDR3 of 14 amino acids. Just CDR3 DNA is preserved here, 42 bases in frame from base 1. The junction carries 11 bases between V and J, which are trimmed by 3 bases and 4 bases respectively.

The source was peripheral blood, collected 28 days after the second AZD1222 dose. This chain is built from TRBV6-4 and TRBJ2-3; perhaps TRBD2 is the D gene, with 6 bases matching. This clonotype was sampled from an adult who received the AZD1222 COVID-19 vaccine. The CDR3 protein: CASSERLASDTQYF. The sequenced DNA is TGTGCCAGCAGTGAACGGCTAGCGTCAGATACGCAGTATTTT.